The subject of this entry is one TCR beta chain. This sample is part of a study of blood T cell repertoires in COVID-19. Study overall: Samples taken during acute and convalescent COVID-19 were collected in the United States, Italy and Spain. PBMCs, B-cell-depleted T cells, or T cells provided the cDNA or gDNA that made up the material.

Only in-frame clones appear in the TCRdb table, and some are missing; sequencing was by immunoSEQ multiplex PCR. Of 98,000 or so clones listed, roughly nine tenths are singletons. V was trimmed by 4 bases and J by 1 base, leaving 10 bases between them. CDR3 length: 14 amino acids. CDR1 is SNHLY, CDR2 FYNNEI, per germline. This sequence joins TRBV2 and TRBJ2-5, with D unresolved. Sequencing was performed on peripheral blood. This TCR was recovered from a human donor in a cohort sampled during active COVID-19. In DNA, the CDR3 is TGTGCCAGCAGTGTTCACACAATCCAAGAGACCCAGTACTTC. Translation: CASSVHTIQETQYF. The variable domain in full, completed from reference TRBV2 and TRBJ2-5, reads EPEVTQTPSHQVTQMGQEVILRCVPISNHLYFYWYRQILGQKVEFLVSFYNNEISEKSEIFDDQFSVERPDGSNFTLKIRSTKLEDSAMYFCASSVHTIQETQYFGPGTRLLVL.